This T cell receptor beta chain stems from a study of T cell responses to AZD1222 COVID-19 vaccine. The data were produced by immunoSEQ multiplex PCR, yet TCRdb's version contains in-frame clones alone and is incomplete. The table has some 100,000 clones, about nine tenths seen once. Concerning this clone: What it binds is not known.

Overall study results and limits: At baseline, just five to seven AZD1222 recipients tested seropositive.

The receptor's source is an adult in good health. Specimen: peripheral blood, collected on day 0 of AZD1222 vaccination.

CDR3 sequence (DNA): TGTGCCAGCAGCGGGACAGTCTCCTATGGCTACACCTTC. Its protein product is CASSGTVSYGYTF. V usage is TRBV7-9 and J usage is TRBJ1-2; TRBD1 matches 7 bases. The germline V gene encodes CDR1 SEHNR and CDR2 FQNEAQ (reference sequence). Trimming at V came to 5 bases and at J to 4 bases, leaving 4 bases not matched to a gene. The CDR3 totals 13 residues. The full variable domain, completed using reference TRBV7-9 and TRBJ1-2, is DTGVSQNPRHKITKRGQNVTFRCDPISEHNRLYWYRQTLGQGPEFLTYFQNEAQLEKSRLLSDRFSAERPKGSFSTLEIQRTEQGDSAMYLCASSGTVSYGYTFGSGTRLTVV.